Listed below are T cell receptor beta chains from one sample, sequenced in a study of blood T cell repertoires in COVID-19. The protocol was immunoSEQ multiplex PCR, while the TCRdb copy is restricted to in-frame clones and leaves out a portion. The sample records 100,000 to 150,000 clones, 60% to 85% being singletons. Source material: peripheral blood. The receptor set was obtained from a man in his sixties or seventies with acute or convalescent COVID-19. CDR3s include the opening cysteine and the closing phenylalanine or tryptophan. The D gene is left open where the match is weak. Size is stated for part of the rows, as once, few or many counts, or as a class when the clone is expanded.

j_gene,v_gene,abundance,d_gene,CDR3aa,CDR3nt
TRBJ2-1,TRBV4-3,NA,TRBD2,CASSQQLAGGLYNEQFF,TGCGCCAGCAGCCAACAACTAGCGGGGGGCCTCTACAATGAGCAGTTCTTC
TRBJ1-3,TRBV19,NA,NA,CASSMDGASGNTIYF,TGTGCCAGTAGTATGGATGGGGCCTCTGGAAACACCATATATTTT
TRBJ1-2,TRBV30,few,TRBD1,CAWSVQGDYTF,TGTGCCTGGAGTGTACAGGGGGACTACACCTTC
TRBJ2-5,TRBV5-6,NA,NA,CASSFSRSETQYF,TGTGCCAGCAGCTTTTCGAGGAGCGAGACCCAGTACTTC
TRBJ2-5,TRBV3-1/TRBV3-2,NA,TRBD1,CASSLPGTEKETQYF,TGTGCCAGCAGCCTCCCCGGGACAGAAAAAGAGACCCAGTACTTC
TRBJ1-6,TRBV30,NA,NA,CAWSVSRYNSPLHF,TGTGCCTGGAGTGTTTCCAGGTATAATTCACCCCTCCACTTT
TRBJ1-2,TRBV5-4,NA,NA,CASSWGGLLLEGYTF,TGTGCCAGCAGCTGGGGGGGTCTCTTACTAGAGGGCTACACCTTC
TRBJ2-7,TRBV7-2,NA,TRBD2,CASSLFGRGGRNLEQYF,TGTGCCAGCAGCTTATTCGGCCGCGGGGGGCGGAATCTCGAGCAGTACTTC
TRBJ2-1,TRBV11-2,NA,TRBD2,CASSPLSGGGAEQFF,TGTGCCAGCAGCCCCCTGAGCGGGGGGGGTGCTGAGCAGTTCTTC
TRBJ1-6,TRBV7-9,NA,NA,CASSLAGGRDNSPLHF,TGTGCCAGCAGCTTAGCGGGGGGACGGGATAATTCACCCCTCCACTTT
TRBJ2-1,TRBV6-4,NA,NA,CAPRGQVEQFF,TGTGCCCCCAGAGGGCAGGTTGAGCAGTTCTTC
TRBJ1-2,TRBV7-9,NA,NA,CASSLDGQGKGGYTF,TGTGCCAGCAGCTTAGATGGCCAGGGTAAGGGCGGCTACACCTTC
TRBJ2-2,TRBV5-1,NA,TRBD1,CASAQTGGYTGELFF,TGCGCCAGCGCCCAAACAGGGGGCTATACCGGGGAGCTGTTTTTT
TRBJ1-1,TRBV5-1,NA,TRBD1,CASSNTGTGRTEAFF,TGCGCCAGCAGCAACACCGGGACAGGGCGGACTGAAGCTTTCTTT
TRBJ1-4,TRBV2,NA,NA,CASKGEEKLFF,TGTGCCAGCAAAGGGGAAGAGAAACTGTTTTTT
TRBJ2-1,TRBV7-9,NA,TRBD2,CASSPSRGEEQFF,TGTGCCAGCAGCCCCAGTCGGGGGGAGGAGCAGTTCTTC
TRBJ1-5,TRBV7-2,NA,NA,CASSLEDSSNQPQHF,TGTGCCAGCAGCTTAGAGGACAGTAGCAATCAGCCCCAGCATTTT
TRBJ1-4,TRBV27,NA,NA,CASSRDSNEKLFF,TGTGCCAGCAGTCGGGACTCTAATGAAAAACTGTTTTTT
TRBJ1-1,TRBV5-6,NA,TRBD1,CASSSLKRGGEAFF,TGTGCCAGCAGCTCGCTCAAGCGAGGGGGCGAGGCTTTCTTT
TRBJ1-2,TRBV6-5,NA,NA,CASSSVSVVANYGYTF,TGTGCCAGCAGTTCGGTTTCGGTCGTAGCTAACTATGGCTACACCTTC
TRBJ1-2,TRBV6-5,many,NA,CASSYTGKYGYTF,TGTGCCAGCAGTTACACAGGAAAATATGGCTACACCTTC
TRBJ2-7,TRBV19,NA,TRBD1,CASSLTETGAREQYF,TGTGCCAGTAGTCTCACCGAGACAGGGGCGCGAGAGCAGTACTTC
TRBJ2-3,TRBV5-6,NA,TRBD2,CASSGMTSGGPTDTQYF,TGTGCCAGCAGCGGTATGACTAGCGGGGGGCCCACAGATACGCAGTATTTT
TRBJ1-5,TRBV3-1/TRBV3-2,NA,TRBD1,CASSPGGQSNQPQHF,TGTGCCAGCAGCCCCGGGGGACAGTCTAATCAGCCCCAGCATTTT
TRBJ2-4,TRBV7-2,NA,TRBD2,CASSLAIGLAGGRNIQYF,TGTGCCAGCAGCTTAGCAATCGGGCTAGCGGGGGGAAGGAACATTCAGTACTTC